This T cell receptor beta chain was sequenced during a study of blood T cell repertoires in COVID-19. Produced via immunoSEQ multiplex PCR; TCRdb's table is partial and in-frame only. The profile shows approximately 300,000 clones, about 89% of them singletons. The germline V gene has CDR1 LGHNA and CDR2 YSLEER. The CDR3 loop spans 14 amino acids. V shed 0 bases and J shed 8 bases, with 13 bases lying between them. The TCR originated in a woman under 30 who had recovered from COVID-19. This chain connects TRBV4-3 to TRBJ1-2; D remains unclear. What was sequenced was PBMCs or T cells enriched from blood (not recorded which). This CDR3 is CASSQDLRVGGYTF. Here the CDR3 DNA reads TGCGCCAGCAGCCAAGATCTCCGGGTCGGCGGCTACACCTTC.